The T cell receptor beta chain described here comes from a study of T cell responses to AZD1222 COVID-19 vaccine. General observations from the study: In a largely white British group with more females than males, clonal diversity was possibly underestimated. Researchers report vaccine-associated CD4 TCRs spanning spike, with dominance at 160-218 and 743-854.

V was trimmed by 4 bases and J by 1 base, leaving 17 bases between them. Germline values: CDR1 SGDLS, CDR2 YYNGEE. This CDR3 contains 16 residues. Generated by immunoSEQ multiplex PCR, the TCRdb table keeps only in-frame clones and is missing some. In the table there are approximately 150,000 clones, 85% to 95% of which are singletons. In the case of this clone: Its antigen is not identified.

The TCR originated in an adult in good health. This rearrangement joins TRBV9 to TRBJ1-2, with D uncertain. Sequences were derived from peripheral blood, sampled on day 0 of AZD1222 vaccination. The CDR3 DNA sequence: TGTGCCAGCAGCAATCCAAGGACGGAATATAACTATGGCTACACCTTC. Its protein is CASSNPRTEYNYGYTF.